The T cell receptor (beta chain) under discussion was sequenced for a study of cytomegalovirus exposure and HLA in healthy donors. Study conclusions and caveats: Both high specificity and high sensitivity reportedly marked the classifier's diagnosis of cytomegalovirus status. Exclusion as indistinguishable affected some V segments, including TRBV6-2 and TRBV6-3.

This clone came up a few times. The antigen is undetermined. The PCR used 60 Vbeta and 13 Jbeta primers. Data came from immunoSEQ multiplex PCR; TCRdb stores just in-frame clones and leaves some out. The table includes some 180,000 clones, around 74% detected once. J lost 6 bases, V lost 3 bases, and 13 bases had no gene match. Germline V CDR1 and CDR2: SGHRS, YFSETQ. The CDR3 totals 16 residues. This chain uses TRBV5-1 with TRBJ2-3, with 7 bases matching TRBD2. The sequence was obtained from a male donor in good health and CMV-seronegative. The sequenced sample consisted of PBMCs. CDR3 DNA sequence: TGCGCCAGCAGCTGGGGCCCCAGCGGGATGGCGGATACGCAGTATTTT. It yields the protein CASSWGPSGMADTQYF.